Listed below are T cell receptor beta chains from one sample, sequenced in a study of blood T cell repertoires in COVID-19. This table comes from immunoSEQ multiplex PCR, and its TCRdb copy is limited to in-frame clones, with some not included. The sample yields approximately 290,000 clones, approximately 90% seen once. Sequencing used peripheral blood. The receptors here all came from a young man with active or convalescent COVID-19. The CDR3 runs from the conserved cysteine through the conserved F or W. The order of the fields is clone size, V gene, J gene, CDR3 protein. Not all rows give a size; the values are once, few, many and, for expanded clones, a class.

abundance: -; v_gene: TRBV27; j_gene: TRBJ2-1; CDR3aa: CASSLPGGHNEQFF
abundance: -; v_gene: TRBV7-2; j_gene: TRBJ1-2; CDR3aa: CASSLSFYRDGYTF
abundance: -; v_gene: TRBV5-1; j_gene: TRBJ2-7; CDR3aa: CASSLYGRSYEQYF
abundance: -; v_gene: TRBV6-6; j_gene: TRBJ1-5; CDR3aa: CASRLGGFSNQPQHF
abundance: -; v_gene: TRBV19; j_gene: TRBJ2-2; CDR3aa: CASSIDEAVDFNGELFF
abundance: -; v_gene: TRBV11-2; j_gene: TRBJ1-2; CDR3aa: CASSTRQYGYTF
abundance: -; v_gene: TRBV23-1; j_gene: TRBJ2-3; CDR3aa: CASTRGHHTDTQYF
abundance: many; v_gene: TRBV7-2; j_gene: TRBJ2-1; CDR3aa: CASSLWGGHNEQFF
abundance: once; v_gene: TRBV7-2; j_gene: TRBJ2-7; CDR3aa: CASNRDRDPYEQYF
abundance: -; v_gene: TRBV6-6; j_gene: TRBJ2-2; CDR3aa: CASSQAHLLAGYTGELFF
abundance: -; v_gene: TRBV7-8; j_gene: TRBJ2-7; CDR3aa: CASSLNQGYEQYF
abundance: -; v_gene: TRBV7-2; j_gene: TRBJ2-5; CDR3aa: CASSDKSLAETQYF